The TCR beta chain described here comes from a study of T cell repertoires in cytomegalovirus infection (dated by TCRdb to between 2018 and 2021). In the study overall: Recently identified HLA-C-restricted CMV epitopes, whose presentation resists viral immunomodulation, were targeted by peptide stimulations together with well-studied HLA-B-restricted epitopes. Donor HLA type was relevant to the analysis, as public TCR beta signatures indicated carriage of CMV infection together with the matching HLA type. General findings and caveats noted by the study authors: In the ex vivo response, HLA-C-restricted CMV-specific TCR beta clonotypes were dominant, and in two of eight donors the single most frequent clonotype came from this HLA-C-restricted group. In both this cohort and an independent roughly 350-donor cohort, the cumulative frequency of public TCR beta family members distinguished carriers of CMV infection plus the relevant HLA type.

CDR1 and CDR2 (SQVTM, ANQGSEA) derive from the germline V gene. Its CDR3 holds 14 amino acids, cysteine through phenylalanine. This entry keeps only the CDR3 DNA: 42 bases, framed from base 1. V is reduced by 7 bases and J by 1 base, leaving a spacing of 16 bases between them. The meaning of the sample's treatment or condition label: in vitro stimulation with specific CMV peptide epitopes to enrich CMV-specific T cells. Concerning this clonotype itself: The target of this receptor is not known. Base qualities are missing; no much larger clone stands one base away.

TCRdb lists the instrument as Illumina HiSeq 1500. TCRdb trimmed public reads at Q25 via fastp, called clones via MiXCR and kept in-frame beta chains. CDR3 protein sequences are deduplicated, and each keeps its most common genes and DNA. The sample data list roughly 120,000 distinct CDR3 sequences, and 30% to 40% of these were observed just once. The top ten clonotypes cover about 53% of the sample. The V gene is TRBV29-1 and the J gene is TRBJ1-1; a tentative D call is TRBD1 (5 bases match). The source of this sequence is a human donor in good health (CMV status not recorded). Some clones in this sample may be carry-over from other donors' samples. The sample here was CD8+ T cells from cultured PBMCs, taken from culture after CMV antigen stimulation. CDR3 protein: CSARGGAANTEAFF. The sequence in DNA is TGCAGCGCCCGAGGTGGGGCAGCGAACACTGAAGCTTTCTTT.